This T cell receptor beta chain was recovered during a study of shared clonotypes between healthy human individuals (dated by TCRdb to 2018 to 2021). Background for the entire study: Three men and two women, aged 18 to 49 years, made up the cohort. For each donor, CD4 naive and CD4 memory were each given three plates, CD8 naive was given two plates, and CD8 memory was given one plate. Blood TCR repertoires of four to six healthy adults were deeply sequenced to estimate repertoire size and the extent of clonotype sharing between individuals. Libraries were prepared and TCR repertoires were sequenced by different laboratories using diverse techniques, in order to increase sequencing depth and limit assay-specific biases. Between about 0.8 and 9 billion PBMCs per donor were obtained by leukapheresis.

Donors were healthy HIV-negative adults with no recently reported acute infections or vaccinations. Only Caucasian adults living in Nashville, Tennessee, USA were represented among the donors. CD4+ T cells were enriched by magnetic negative selection, after which naive cells were positively selected on CD45RA and the negative fraction was taken as the memory subset. Blood was obtained by leukapheresis, after which PBMCs were separated by Ficoll-Histopaque density gradient centrifugation and cryopreserved in liquid nitrogen vapor phase. Analytical flow cytometry was used to check the purity and quantity of every magnetically sorted T cell population. Genomic DNA was isolated from each sorted fraction and quantified by UV absorbance on a Nanodrop 2000c. Summary of the overall study and its limitations: Rarefaction of sorted-subset datasets indicated incomplete sequencing despite the large sequencing depth. Based on pairwise subsampling, the degree of clonotype sharing among donors was expected to be affected by sequencing depth. Sampling was restricted to blood, and TCR repertoires in tissues likely differ from the TCR repertoires found in blood. Approximately 4.8% of naive CD4, approximately 3.7% of naive CD8, roughly 2.5% of memory CD4, and around 0.42% of memory CD8 clonotypes were shared across several donors. Higher generation probabilities were observed for clonotypes shared by all four sorted-subset donors than for non-shared clonotypes. The genetic and exposure-history diversity represented was limited by the small number of donors. Estimated clonotype richness was generally larger for naive than for memory subsets.

Turning to this clone: Its antigen remains undetermined. Nothing much larger sits one base from this clone, and base qualities are not available.

Using the deep immunoSEQ assay, multiplex PCR amplified TCR CDR3 regions from genomic DNA. Extracted genomic DNA from each cell subset was spread evenly across all wells of several immunoSEQ 96-well plates, with each plate serving as a replicate. For sorted subsets, roughly 200 ng genomic DNA, equal to tens of thousands of T cell genomes, was loaded into each replicate PCR. Purified libraries were measured with a Qubit 3.0 fluorometer, size-checked on a Bioanalyzer 2100, and measured again with the KAPA Library Quantification kit. Every immunoSEQ 96-well plate was sequenced on a dedicated single-read 150-cycle Illumina NextSeq 550 flow cell. As for how the authors treated the data: Because the immunoSEQ output included only junctional sequences and no quality scores, the filtering could not be the same as the filtering used for full-length reads. To assign V/J genes and CDR3, sequences were annotated using PyIR, a Python wrapper for IgBLAST v1.9, with IMGT germline references. Any read was removed if the V/J assignment was weak (E-value above 1e-6), the CDR3 was missing, or the read contained stop codons, out-of-frame junctions, or ambiguous translated residues. V3J clonotypes were defined as sequences sharing an identical inferred V gene, J gene, and CDR3 amino acid sequence. To compute the percentage overlap between repertoires, the number of shared unique clonotypes was divided by the size of the smaller repertoire. Three approaches were used to assess repertoire richness: RTK rarefaction, the Chao1 estimator, and Recon v2.1 estimates of unobserved clonotypes. OLGA was used to compute generation probabilities for all TCRbeta clonotypes that the gDNA method yielded from a handful of donors. As stored in TCRdb, this immuneACCESS dataset retains in-frame rearrangements with V and J assigned. A fraction of the clones does not appear; measured against another copy, unresolved V genes explain less than half of the discrepancy, and the remainder lacks a known reason. The V and J calls and the clone size are those of that table, but D and trimming were determined from the DNA. The sample includes millions of clones, with more than 80% observed a single time. The top ten hold around 0.15% of the sample.

The CDR3, cysteine through phenylalanine, is 13 amino acids long. Of all the DNA, just the CDR3 is kept, 39 bases in frame from base 1. CDR1 and CDR2 are drawn from the germline V gene (reference sequence): SGHAT, FQDESV. V is trimmed back by 5 bases and J by 3 bases, and the junction contains 3 bases that no gene match accounts for. This chain is built from TRBV11-1 and TRBJ2-5; 7 bases in between match TRBD2. The sample comprised naive CD4+ T cells sorted from blood. This specimen's cell subset or site label, per the study, means: CD45RA+ positively selected. The TCR originated in a man younger than 35 in good health. The DNA sequence is TGTGCCAGCAGCCCTCGGGGGGAAGAGACCCAGTACTTC. It specifies CASSPRGEETQYF.